Presented here are 10 T cell receptor beta chains from one specimen sequenced in a study of blood T cells in healthy people across ages. Alongside a J-beta primer mix, a sample-barcoded 5' primer served in a second PCR lasting roughly 7 to 11 cycles. TCRdb redid the calling of the 5' RACE reads with MiXCR, one entry per CDR3 protein. Of under 800,000 distinct CDR3 sequences listed, about 40% are singletons. The sequenced sample consisted of blood. Every receptor here comes from a woman in her sixties or seventies in good health.

This chain connects TRBV7-6 to TRBJ1-2; weak D call: TRBD1 (5 bases). This CDR3 region has 13 residues. Germline V gene data show CDR1 as SGHVS and CDR2 as FNYEAQ. V shed 1 base and J shed 8 bases, with 11 bases lying between them. Here the CDR3 reads CASSLEVGQGYTF. CDR3 sequence (DNA): TGTGCCAGCAGCTTAGAGGTGGGGCAAGGCTACACCTTC.

With regard to this clonotype: This may arise from a read error, as a much more abundant clone is one base away. J is TRBJ2-3 and V is TRBV7-9; 8 bases match TRBD1. Germline CDR1 and CDR2: SEHNR and FQNEAQ (reference sequence). This CDR3 spans 15 amino acids. V was pared by 5 bases and J by 4 bases, with 8 bases of the junction left unmatched. In DNA, the CDR3 is TGTGCCAGCAGCGCCTGGACAGGGTCCTCAGATACGCAGTATTTT. Translated: CASSAWTGSSDTQYF.

The V and J genes are TRBV5-1 and TRBJ1-4, with 11 bases fitting TRBD1. Unmatched junction bases numbered 8, after V lost 2 bases and J lost 8 bases. CDR1 and CDR2 (germline): SGHRS, YFSETQ. This CDR3 is 16 amino acids long. This CDR3 is CASSFGAGTGGEKLFF. The CDR3 bases are TGCGCCAGCAGCTTCGGAGCCGGGACAGGGGGAGAAAAACTGTTTTTT.

This clonotype has more than one count but fewer than ten. V and J are TRBV30 and TRBJ2-7; TRBD1 matches at 9 bases. Germline V gene sequence: CDR1 GTSNPN, CDR2 SVGIG (reference sequence). V lost 5 bases, J lost 2 bases, and 4 bases stayed unmatched. CDR3 length: 13 residues. CDR3 DNA sequence: TGTGCCTGGGGGACAGGGATGACCTACGAGCAGTACTTC. Translated: CAWGTGMTYEQYF.

J is TRBJ2-7 and V is TRBV28, with D unresolved. Germline V gene lookup returns CDR1 MDHEN and CDR2 SYDVKM. The ends were cut back, 8 bases at V and 1 base at J, with 12 bases in the middle. The CDR3 is 13 amino acids. CDR3 coding DNA: TGTGCCAGCCATACCCCCATTTCCTACGAGCAGTACTTC. Its protein is CASHTPISYEQYF.

The genes are TRBV7-3 and TRBJ2-7; TRBD2 matches 8 bases. Germline V gene lookup returns CDR1 SGHTA and CDR2 FQGTGA. J gave up 7 bases and V 1 base, and 15 bases lay outside the gene matches. The CDR3 has 17 residues. CDR3 protein: CASSLKGGSSGYNEQYF. The CDR3 coding sequence is TGTGCCAGCAGCTTAAAGGGAGGGTCTAGCGGGTACAATGAGCAGTACTTC. The full variable domain, with the rest looked up from reference TRBV7-3 and TRBJ2-7, is GAGVSQTPSNKVTEKGKYVELRCDPISGHTALYWYRQSLGQGPEFLIYFQGTGAADDSGLPNDRFFAVRPEGSVSTLKIQRTERGDSAVYLCASSLKGGSSGYNEQYFGPGTRLTVT.

V gene TRBV6-5 combines with J gene TRBJ1-6, with D possibly being TRBD1 (6 bases). V was cut by 2 bases and J by 2 bases, with 13 bases left in between. The CDR3 has 17 residues. Germline assignment: CDR1 MNHEY and CDR2 SVGAGI. Here the CDR3 DNA reads TGTGCCAGCAGTTACAACGCGGACAGAACCTATAATTCACCCCTCCACTTT. It translates to CASSYNADRTYNSPLHF.

This chain uses TRBV20-1 with TRBJ2-7; 12 positions match TRBD2. The CDR3 loop spans 14 amino acids. V lost 5 bases and J lost 4; bases outside the gene matches: 6. Germline values: CDR1 DFQATT, CDR2 SNEGSKA (reference sequence). The CDR3 sequence: CSAHRTSGEYEQYF. In nucleotides, the CDR3 is TGCAGTGCTCATCGGACTAGCGGGGAGTACGAGCAGTACTTC.

The J gene is TRBJ2-1, the V gene TRBV7-2; D unresolved. V was shortened by 6 bases and J by 0 bases, with 12 bases between the two germline ends. The CDR3 runs to 15 residues. The germline V gene encodes CDR1 SGHTA and CDR2 FQGNSA. Here the CDR3 reads CASSTSWSSYNEQFF. The CDR3 bases are TGTGCCAGCAGTACCTCCTGGAGCTCCTACAATGAGCAGTTCTTC.

This clonotype occurred a few times. The chain carries TRBV5-1 and TRBJ2-1; 10 positions match TRBD2. CDR1 and CDR2 from the germline V gene are SGHRS and YFSETQ. The CDR3 sequence is 16 residues long. After removal of 4 bases from V and 4 bases from J, the junction contained 8 bases not matched to a gene. The CDR3 loop reads CASSLPTSGHYNEQFF. DNA of the CDR3: TGCGCCAGCAGCCTACCGACTAGCGGGCATTACAATGAGCAGTTCTTC.